The 6 T cell receptor beta chains listed next were all sequenced from one sample in a study of radiotherapy plus CTLA-4 blockade in lung cancer. The method was immunoSEQ multiplex PCR; TCRdb's version includes in-frame clones alone and lacks a portion of them. The repertoire holds about 80,000 clones, with 60% to 85% as singletons. The sample consisted of peripheral blood, taken from a patient treated with radiotherapy plus ipilimumab. The receptors derive from a human donor with non-small cell lung cancer whose response to radiotherapy plus ipilimumab could not be evaluated. Some clones in this sample may be carry-over from other donors' samples.

This chain links TRBV6-5 with TRBJ2-1, with TRBD1 identical over 9 bases. The germline gives CDR1 MNHEY, CDR2 SVGAGI. V lost 5 bases to trimming and J lost 8 bases; unmatched junction nucleotides: 7. This CDR3 region has 14 residues. For the CDR3, the DNA is TGTGCCAGCAGTGGGACAGGGTCATACGATGAGCAGTTCTTC. Amino acids: CASSGTGSYDEQFF.

V gene TRBV6-5 combines with J gene TRBJ1-5; 8 bases match TRBD1. This CDR3 comprises 14 residues. The germline CDR1 and CDR2 sequences are MNHEY and SVGAGI. J lost 3 bases, V lost 8 bases, and 6 bases had no gene match. DNA of the CDR3: TGTGCCAGCCGGGGACAGGAGTACAATCAGCCCCAGCATTTT. It codes for CASRGQEYNQPQHF.

The chain recombines TRBV5-1 with TRBJ1-1; a possible D gene is TRBD1 (5 bases). Trimming removed 0 bases at V and 1 base at J, with 10 bases between. Germline assignment: CDR1 SGHRS and CDR2 YFSETQ. CDR3 length equals 15 residues. The CDR3 reads CASSLGPGQNTEAFF. CDR3 in DNA: TGCGCCAGCAGCTTGGGGCCAGGACAGAACACTGAAGCTTTCTTT.

This clone appeared once. V is TRBV10-2 and J is TRBJ2-1; TRBD1 might be the D (7 bases). This CDR3 is built from 13 residues. Trimming cost V 6 bases and J 4 bases, with 10 bases left between them. Germline values: CDR1 WSHSY, CDR2 SAAADI. This CDR3 is CASREGQYNEQFF. Here the CDR3 DNA reads TGCGCCAGCAGGGAGGGACAGTACAATGAGCAGTTCTTC.

CDR3 DNA: TGCGCCAGCAGCTTGGGCGATTTTGGGGCACTGGAAGATACGCAGTATTTT. Translated: CASSLGDFGALEDTQYF. V and J are TRBV5-1 and TRBJ2-3; TRBD1 is a possible D gene (5 bases). There are 17 residues in the CDR3. Trimming shortened V by 0 bases and J by 5 bases, and 19 bases separated the two germline ends. CDR1 is SGHRS, CDR2 YFSETQ, per germline.

The chain has TRBV6-1 and TRBJ1-2; possible D gene TRBD1, 6 bases. Germline V gene data show CDR1 as MNHNS and CDR2 as SASEGT. V shed 2 bases and J shed 5 bases, with 15 bases lying between them. This CDR3 contains 15 residues. DNA of the CDR3: TGTGCCAGCAGTGAAACCGGGACGAGGGGGTATGGCTACACCTTC. Protein product: CASSETGTRGYGYTF.